What follows is one T cell receptor beta chain and its context. Only in-frame clones appear in the TCRdb table, and some are missing; sequencing was by immunoSEQ multiplex PCR. The sample contains about 310,000 clones, 87% of which appear only once. This entry comes from a study of blood T cell repertoires in COVID-19. On the study more broadly: COVID-19 samples from acute and convalescent phases originated in the United States, Italy and Spain. T cells, B-cell-depleted T cells, or PBMCs supplied cDNA or gDNA.

Grouping used clinical history reported by participants in a survey and questionnaire. What the recovered Cohort 3 donors had was two negative PCRs, clearance, or symptom resolution. This CDR3 region has 15 residues. The V and J ends lost 1 base and 7 bases, in that order; junction bases with no gene match: 5. Germline V lookup: CDR1 SEHNR, CDR2 FQNEAQ (reference sequence). The rearrangement links TRBV7-9 to TRBJ1-2; TRBD1 agrees at 11 bases. The sequenced sample was PBMCs or T cells enriched from blood (not recorded which). The TCR originated in a woman between 18 and 29 years old who had recovered from COVID-19. As DNA, the CDR3 is TGTGCCAGCAGCTTAGGGGGACAGGGGGTAGGTGGCTACACCTTC. This translates into CASSLGGQGVGGYTF.